Below are 28 T cell receptor beta chains sequenced from a single sample in a study of regulatory T cells in long-lasting Graves disease. TCR beta libraries were built with iRepertoire HTBI primers and Arm-PCR of CDR3 regions. TCRdb called the multiplex PCR reads again in MiXCR, with one record for every CDR3 protein. The sample contains hundreds of thousands of distinct CDR3 sequences, around 20% of which appear only once. As for time point: persistent/refractory GD, antithyroid drugs over 5 years with positive TRAb. The authors made the TCR library using RNA they extracted from PBMCs. The sequences come from peripheral blood mononuclear cells (PBMCs), collected when the disease was refractory, from a patient treated with antithyroid drugs. These receptors all come from a female donor with Graves disease.

This chain connects TRBV7-9 to TRBJ2-5, with 11 bases identical to TRBD1. Germline CDR1 is SEHNR and CDR2 is FQNEAQ (reference sequence). This CDR3 region has 13 residues. The V gene end was trimmed by 6 bases and the J gene end by 5 bases; junction bases not matched to a gene: 2. The chain's CDR3 is CASRGQGAETQYF. As DNA, the CDR3 is TGTGCCAGCAGAGGACAGGGGGCTGAGACCCAGTACTTC.

This chain joins TRBV14 and TRBJ2-7; D gene unclear. Trimming stripped 4 bases from V and 0 bases from J, with 10 bases between. The germline V gene encodes CDR1 SGHDN and CDR2 FVKESK. The CDR3 contains 14 residues. The DNA of the CDR3 is TGTGCCAGCAGCCTACCCGGGCCCTCCTACGAGCAGTACTTC. Translation gives CASSLPGPSYEQYF. The full variable domain, completed using reference TRBV14 and TRBJ2-7, is EAGVTQFPSHSVIEKGQTVTLRCDPISGHDNLYWYRRVMGKEIKFLLHFVKESKQDESGMPNNRFLAERTGGTYSTLKVQPAELEDSGVYFCASSLPGPSYEQYFGPGTRLTVT.

This clonotype showed up just a few times. The rearrangement uses TRBV4-3 and TRBJ1-6; no firm D call. CDR3 length equals 15 residues. Per germline, CDR1 LGHNA and CDR2 YSLEER. The V and J ends lost 0 bases and 13 bases respectively, with 16 bases between them. The CDR3 loop is CASSQDRNAVFPLHF. CDR3 bases: TGCGCCAGCAGCCAAGACCGGAATGCCGTCTTCCCCCTCCACTTT.

This clonotype was seen at least ten times. The V gene is TRBV11-2, the J gene TRBJ2-7; 7 bases are a match to TRBD1. The germline CDR1 and CDR2 sequences are SGHAT and FQNNGV. The CDR3 runs 14 residues. Trimming cost V 5 bases and J 2 bases; bases outside gene matches: 6. As DNA, the CDR3 is TGTGCCAGCAGCATCTGGGACAGAGCCTACGAGCAGTACTTC. Encoded protein: CASSIWDRAYEQYF.

This clonotype was detected a few times. V and J are TRBV9 and TRBJ2-7, with 8 nucleotides matching TRBD2. This CDR3 spans 15 amino acids. V gave up 3 bases and J gave up 5 bases; unmatched junction bases: 10. Germline V gene sequence: CDR1 SGDLS, CDR2 YYNGEE. This CDR3 reads CASSDQTGGGDEQYF. The CDR3, as DNA: TGTGCCAGCAGCGACCAAACGGGAGGGGGAGACGAGCAGTACTTC.

In this sample, this clonotype turned up many times. The rearrangement links TRBV2 to TRBJ1-1; possible D gene TRBD1, 6 bases. V was clipped by 6 bases and J by 5 bases, with 16 bases between them. Germline V gene data show CDR1 as SNHLY and CDR2 as FYNNEI. The CDR3 is 14 amino acids. CDR3 in DNA: TGTGCCAGCAGCGCTTACAGGGATAGGACTGAAGCTTTCTTT. This encodes CASSAYRDRTEAFF.

The chain recombines TRBV20-1 with TRBJ2-7, with 7 bases lining up with TRBD2. The CDR3 consists of 13 residues. Germline V gene lookup returns CDR1 DFQATT and CDR2 SNEGSKA (reference sequence). The ends lost 5 bases at V and 2 bases at J; junction bases unmatched: 6. This CDR3 is CSAAEGLTYEQYF. The CDR3 DNA reads as TGCAGTGCTGCCGAGGGACTAACCTACGAGCAGTACTTC.

The CDR3 region is CASSSSRDRRLYNSPLHF. The CDR3, as DNA: TGTGCCAGCAGCTCATCACGAGACCGACGACTATATAATTCACCCCTCCACTTT. The chain recombines TRBV7-9 with TRBJ1-6; D gene unclear. The V end was cut by 4 bases, the J end by 4 bases, with 20 bases between. The germline V gene has CDR1 SEHNR and CDR2 FQNEAQ (reference sequence). The CDR3 extends over 18 amino acids.

This clonotype was counted many times. The chain joins TRBV27 to TRBJ2-1; 12 bases are a match to TRBD1. The V segment lost 6 bases and the J segment 9 bases; nucleotides outside the gene matches: 6. The CDR3 loop spans 14 amino acids. Germline V gene data show CDR1 as MNHEY and CDR2 as SMNVEV (reference sequence). CDR3 loop: CASSTGTGGSEQFF. The CDR3 DNA reads TGTGCCAGCAGCACCGGGACAGGGGGCAGTGAGCAGTTCTTC.

The J gene is TRBJ1-4, the V gene TRBV4-1; D unresolved. V was clipped by 1 base and J by 8 bases, with 8 bases between them. This CDR3 is built from 13 residues. Germline V CDR1 and CDR2: MGHRA, YSYEKL. The CDR3: CASSQVFSEKLFF. CDR3 in DNA: TGCGCCAGCAGCCAAGTGTTTTCGGAAAAACTGTTTTTT.

As to this clonotype: A far larger clone differs by one base, so this is likely a read error. The J gene is TRBJ2-7, the V gene TRBV28; TRBD1 is a possible D gene (6 bases). V lost 6 bases, J lost 3 bases, and 21 bases lay in between. The CDR3 consists of 16 residues. Per germline, CDR1 MDHEN and CDR2 SYDVKM. The CDR3 spells CASSQSRGPLYYEQYF. The CDR3 coding sequence is TGTGCCAGCAGCCAATCCAGGGGACCGCTCTACTACGAGCAGTACTTC. Supplemented by reference TRBV28 and TRBJ2-7, the full variable domain reads DVKVTQSSRYLVKRTGEKVFLECVQDMDHENMFWYRQDPGLGLRLIYFSYDVKMKEKGDIPEGYSVSREKKERFSLILESASTNQTSMYLCASSQSRGPLYYEQYFGPGTRLTVT.

This clonotype was observed at least ten times. The chain joins TRBV28 to TRBJ1-5, with D perhaps matching TRBD1 (5 bases). V was cut by 2 bases and J by 8 bases, with 13 bases left in between. The CDR3 spans 14 residues. Germline V gene sequence: CDR1 MDHEN, CDR2 SYDVKM. The CDR3 nucleotides read TGTGCCAGCAGTTTACAGGGAGCTTCGAAGCCCCAGCATTTT. The encoded protein is CASSLQGASKPQHF.

This clonotype came up a few times. The chain joins TRBV6-2 or TRBV6-3 to TRBJ2-7; TRBD1 is a possible D gene (6 bases). Germline V gene data show CDR1 as MNHEY and CDR2 as SVGEGT. Trimming removed 6 bases at V and 6 bases at J, with 15 bases between. The CDR3 runs 13 residues. CDR3 nucleotide sequence: TGTGCCAGCAGCGCCAATTCAGGGGCCGAGCAGTACTTC. Amino acids: CASSANSGAEQYF.

Concerning this clonotype: This may come from a read error, since a much larger clone is one base off. This rearrangement joins TRBV11-2 to TRBJ1-2; 10 positions agree with TRBD1. CDR1 and CDR2 from the germline V gene are SGHAT and FQNNGV. This CDR3 region has 16 residues. DNA for the CDR3: TGTGCCAGCAGCCGGGGGGCGACAGGGGGCGACTATGGCTACGCCTTC. Its translation is CASSRGATGGDYGYAF. Looking up the rest from reference TRBV11-2 and TRBJ1-2 gives the full variable domain: EAGVAQSPRYKIIEKRQSVAFWCNPISGHATLYWYQQILGQGPKLLIQFQNNGVVDDSQLPKDRFSAERLKGVDSTLKIQPAKLEDSAVYLCASSRGATGGDYGYAFGSGTRLTVV.

This clonotype was picked up many times. The chain is built from TRBV12-3 or TRBV12-4 and TRBJ1-1; D not certain. The CDR3 contains 13 residues. V gave up 6 bases and J gave up 1 base, with 9 bases separating them. DNA of the CDR3: TGTGCCAGCAGATCGGGAGCGAACACTGAAGCTTTCTTT. Its translation: CASRSGANTEAFF.

Concerning this clonotype: A much larger clone differs from this one at a single base, so this may be a read error. The chain couples TRBV6-5 to TRBJ1-4; D call uncertain. There are 12 residues in the CDR3. The germline V gene encodes CDR1 MNHEY and CDR2 SVGAGI. CDR3 nucleotides: TGTGCCAGCAGTTACTCGGGTGAAAAACTGCTTTTT. This translates into CASSYSGEKLLF.

This clonotype showed up many times. The chain couples TRBV9 to TRBJ2-7, with a weak D call TRBD2 (6 bases). With 3 bases removed from V and 5 bases from J, the gap between germline ends came to 15 bases. The CDR3 is 14 residues long. Germline V CDR1 and CDR2: SGDLS, YYNGEE. This CDR3 reads CASSAGAIFHEQYF. In DNA form, the CDR3 reads TGTGCCAGCAGCGCGGGAGCTATCTTCCACGAGCAGTACTTC.

The V call is TRBV10-1, the J call TRBJ1-1; 7 positions agree with TRBD1. J gave up 7 bases and V 5 bases, and 13 bases lay outside the gene matches. Germline V lookup: CDR1 WNHNN, CDR2 SYGVQD (reference sequence). The CDR3 runs to 15 residues. CDR3 amino acids: CASSPRGGPHGEAFF. CDR3 DNA: TGCGCCAGCAGTCCCAGGGGGGGCCCACACGGTGAAGCTTTCTTT.

This clonotype was counted many times. The rearrangement joins TRBV6-1 to TRBJ1-2; 9 bases are shared with TRBD1. Unmatched junction bases numbered 18, after V lost 5 bases and J lost 5 bases. CDR1 and CDR2 (germline): MNHNS, SASEGT. This CDR3 comprises 18 residues. The CDR3 here is CASSPNLQTGQGRYGYTF. The CDR3 DNA is TGTGCCAGCAGTCCCAATCTTCAGACGGGACAGGGACGTTATGGCTACACCTTC.

The chain joins TRBV6-9 to TRBJ2-1; 14 nucleotides match TRBD2. Per germline, CDR1 MNHGY and CDR2 SVAAGI. V shed 4 bases, J shed 1 base, and the junction held 12 bases outside the gene matches. CDR3 size: 20 residues. CDR3 residues: CASSSGTSGSWVQSYNEQFF. CDR3 nucleotide sequence: TGTGCCAGCAGTTCTGGGACTAGCGGGAGTTGGGTGCAGTCCTACAATGAGCAGTTCTTC.

The V and J genes are TRBV27 and TRBJ1-1; no clear D gene. The length of the CDR3 is 15 residues. Between the trimmed V and J ends, which lost 3 bases and 7 bases, there was a span of 18 bases. The V gene's germline CDR1 is MNHEY and CDR2 SMNVEV (reference sequence). The CDR3 coding sequence is TGTGCCAGCAGTTTTGGGAATAGAGCTAATGGTGAAGCTTTCTTT. Translated: CASSFGNRANGEAFF.

This clonotype has just a few counts. The J gene is TRBJ2-7, the V gene TRBV19, with D unclear. Deletions cut 2 bases from V and 3 bases from J, with 11 bases between. The CDR3 is made up of 14 amino acids. Germline CDR1 reads LNHDA; CDR2 reads SQIVND (reference sequence). The DNA of the CDR3 is TGTGCCAGTAGTATATCTGCGATCGACTACGAGCAGTACTTC. Its protein is CASSISAIDYEQYF.

Turning to this clonotype: This may be a read error: a much more frequent sequence differs by one nucleotide. The chain has TRBV6-8 and TRBJ2-5; D is undetermined. There are 14 residues in the CDR3. Germline CDR1 MNHGY, CDR2 SAAAGT. The CDR3 bases are TGTGCCAGCAATTACCCCGACACCGAGGAGACCCAGTACTTC. Protein product: CASNYPDTEETQYF.

Concerning this clonotype itself: Possible read error: a much larger clone is one base away. The V and J genes are TRBV20-1 and TRBJ2-5; TRBD2 aligns across 12 bases. J gave up 5 bases and V 6 bases, and 4 bases lay outside the gene matches. Germline CDR1 is DFQATT and CDR2 is SNEGSKA (reference sequence). The CDR3 spans 13 residues. CDR3: CSATSGGGETQYF. CDR3 sequence (DNA): TGCAGTGCGACTAGCGGGGGTGGGGAGACCCAGTACTTC.

The chain uses TRBV19 and TRBJ2-7; 8 nucleotides agree with TRBD2. The CDR3 has 14 amino acids. Unmatched junction bases numbered 5, after V lost 7 bases and J lost 0 bases. CDR1 and CDR2 from the germline V gene are LNHDA and SQIVND (reference sequence). The CDR3 here is CASTLGGDSYEQYF. The CDR3 DNA sequence: TGTGCCAGTACCCTCGGGGGGGACTCCTACGAGCAGTACTTC. Using reference TRBV19 and TRBJ2-7 for the parts outside the CDR3, the full variable domain is DGGITQSPKYLFRKEGQNVTLSCEQNLNHDAMYWYRQDPGQGLRLIYYSQIVNDFQKGDIAEGYSVSREKKESFPLTVTSAQKNPTAFYLCASTLGGDSYEQYFGPGTRLTVT.

This sequence joins TRBV27 and TRBJ1-6; D is perhaps TRBD1 (5 bases). The CDR3 is 15 residues long. In germline, CDR1 is MNHEY, CDR2 SMNVEV (reference sequence). V was trimmed by 6 bases and J by 0 bases, leaving 9 bases between them. The CDR3 reads CASRTASSYNSPLHF. The CDR3 DNA follows: TGTGCCAGCAGGACAGCTAGCTCCTATAATTCACCCCTCCACTTT.

This clonotype turned up a few times. The chain recombines TRBV29-1 with TRBJ2-2; tentatively, D is TRBD1 (7 bases). Germline V gives CDR1 SQVTM, CDR2 ANQGSEA. Trimming took off 7 bases at V and 5 bases at J, with 17 bases between the two ends. The CDR3 is made up of 14 amino acids. The CDR3 loop reads CSAQRRGRTGELFF. The CDR3 DNA sequence: TGCAGCGCCCAAAGGAGGGGGCGGACCGGGGAGCTGTTTTTT.

This clonotype was recorded many times. The chain couples TRBV28 to TRBJ1-4; 12 nucleotides agree with TRBD1. This CDR3 is 15 amino acids long. J gave up 8 bases and V 6 bases, and 7 bases lay outside the gene matches. Germline CDR1 and CDR2: MDHEN and SYDVKM. The CDR3 nucleotides are TGTGCCAGCAGGCCCGGGACAGGGGGCTTGGAAAAACTGTTTTTT. It yields the protein CASRPGTGGLEKLFF.